This T cell receptor beta chain was captured in a study of response to subunit inactivated influenza vaccine. This CDR3 has 15 residues. J gave up 0 bases and V 5 bases, and 3 bases lay outside the gene matches. The germline V gene has CDR1 MDHEN and CDR2 SYDVKM. MiXCR, applied by TCRdb to the RT-PCR reads, yields one record per CDR3 protein. Among a few hundred thousand distinct CDR3 sequences listed, about 10% were seen once. This clonotype was recorded at least ten times. The sample was also reused in another study, on T cells expressing NK-cell markers. That source adds: Generation of TCR beta cDNA was performed by 5'RACE template switching incorporating UMIs. One of the eight sequenced donors was seronegative, whereas the other seven were HCMV-seropositive. Dominant NKG2C+ clonotypes were found to form roughly 1.0-7.5% of CD8+ T cells in six donors. These same clonotypes (in a few donors) also led the CD3+CD56-NKG2C+ fraction.

The chain couples TRBV28 to TRBJ1-4, with 7 positions matching TRBD1. The receptor was isolated from a man aged 50-59 years who received an inactivated influenza vaccine. The sample was PBMCs from blood, taken on the day of vaccination. CDR3 loop: CASSPGQSTNEKLFF. DNA for the CDR3: TGTGCCAGCAGTCCGGGACAGTCAACTAATGAAAAACTGTTTTTT.